This TCR beta chain was identified in a study of blood T cell repertoires in COVID-19. Study background: T cells, B-cell-depleted T cells, or PBMCs provided the cDNA or gDNA that served as material.

TCRdb's copy holds only in-frame clones and misses some; the assay was immunoSEQ multiplex PCR. Among around 380,000 clones, roughly 86% were seen once, and the ten largest hold more than 1%. What was sequenced was peripheral blood. The TCR sequence derives from a human donor with acute or convalescent COVID-19. The donor label of this sample is uncertain.

The CDR3 DNA sequence: TGCGCCAGCAGCCGGGGGGCGGAGACCCAGTACTTC. Its translation: CASSRGAETQYF. The chain has TRBV5-1 and TRBJ2-5; D may be TRBD2 (7 bases). Per the germline V gene, CDR1 is SGHRS and CDR2 is YFSETQ. Trimming stripped 4 bases from V and 5 bases from J, with 9 bases between. CDR3 length: 12 amino acids.